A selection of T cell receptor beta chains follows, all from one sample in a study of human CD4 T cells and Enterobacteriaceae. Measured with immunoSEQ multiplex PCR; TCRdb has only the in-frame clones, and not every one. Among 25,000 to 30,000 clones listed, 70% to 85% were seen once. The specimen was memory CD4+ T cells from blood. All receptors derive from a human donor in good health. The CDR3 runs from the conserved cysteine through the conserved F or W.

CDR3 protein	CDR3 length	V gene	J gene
CASRTSGSYEQYF	13	TRBV10-2	TRBJ2-7
CASSGRLAGVVSGELFF	17	TRBV7-8	TRBJ2-2
CASSIDAGGSGYTF	14	TRBV5-6	TRBJ1-2
CALTGTVHEQYF	12	TRBV30	TRBJ2-7
CASSISSYEQYF	12	TRBV19	TRBJ2-7
CASSLEGSNQPQHF	14	TRBV5-6	TRBJ1-5
CASSPGGTSYGEGNEQFF	18	TRBV27	TRBJ2-1
CASSSGTVLNTEAFF	15	TRBV10-1	TRBJ1-1
CASSESGRERYEQYF	15	TRBV10-2	TRBJ2-7
CASSPLGQGSDYGYTF	16	TRBV6-4	TRBJ1-2
CASSYGGTGRDEQFF	15	TRBV6-6	TRBJ2-1
CASSLGGQGDTIYF	14	TRBV5-1	TRBJ1-3
CASSLARDRGLLYEQYF	17	TRBV28	TRBJ2-7
CASGEVGRVNEKLFF	15	TRBV2	TRBJ1-4
CATESGRTSGRDNEQFF	17	TRBV5-8	TRBJ2-1
CASSPGTSGRGAETQYF	17	TRBV19	TRBJ2-5
CASSKILAATPYEQYF	16	TRBV27	TRBJ2-7
CASSLGASSNQPQHF	15	TRBV5-1	TRBJ1-5
CASSLVSSGPGELFF	15	TRBV11-1	TRBJ2-2
CASSSPPREASISYNEQFF	19	TRBV5-1	TRBJ2-1
CASSQWWDGGGRNYGYTF	18	TRBV23-1	TRBJ1-2
CASSQGRAFKNEQFF	15	TRBV5-1	TRBJ2-1
CSAKQGGTDTQYF	13	TRBV29-1	TRBJ2-3
CASIVGQRNTGELFF	15	TRBV19	TRBJ2-2
CASSLIGGTVRETQYF	16	TRBV7-9	TRBJ2-5
CAWSDELSSYNEQFF	15	TRBV30	TRBJ2-1
CASSFGKTYEQYF	13	TRBV5-4	TRBJ2-7
CASSLRRASGANVLTF	16	TRBV5-8	TRBJ2-6
CASSLVGQGYTF	12	TRBV7-7	TRBJ1-2
CASSLRVYGTDVSYNEQFF	19	TRBV11-2	TRBJ2-1
CASRVGTTGNYGYTF	15	TRBV5-1	TRBJ1-2